In its sample, the clone carrying this T cell receptor (beta chain) was seen once. The data belong to a study of blood T cell repertoires in COVID-19. Study-wide context: Some COVID-19 samples were acute and others convalescent; all came from the United States, Italy and Spain. T cells, B-cell-depleted T cells, or PBMCs supplied cDNA or gDNA.

In the original workflow: Reference gene primer amplification gave nucleated cell count estimates. Assay: immunoSEQ multiplex PCR; the TCRdb copy retains only in-frame clones and omits some. Clone size and V and J calls were adopted from that table, with D and trimming inferred from the DNA. Of about 220,000 clones listed, less than 90% were seen once; the top ten hold 5.1%. Sequencing was carried out using peripheral blood. This TCR derives from an older woman who had recovered from COVID-19.

The DNA of the CDR3 is TGTGCCACCAGTGATCCACTTACAGATACGCAGTATTTT. Residues: CATSDPLTDTQYF. The V and J genes are TRBV24-1 and TRBJ2-3; D not resolved. The CDR3 covers 13 residues. Looked up from germline, CDR1 is KGHDR and CDR2 is SFDVKD. V lost 3 bases and J lost 3, with 6 bases in between.